The following is a T cell receptor (beta chain) sequence with its context. Its matching antigen is unknown. This sample was included in a study of T cell responses to AZD1222 COVID-19 vaccine. The V gene lost 7 bases and the J gene lost 0 bases, with 12 bases spanning the gap. The CDR3 totals 14 residues. Germline CDR1 is MNHEY and CDR2 is SVGAGI. Whole-study results and caveats: After two AZD1222 doses, spike-specific TCR breadth and depth rose versus day 0.

Sequencing used immunoSEQ multiplex PCR; TCRdb keeps in-frame clones, though not all of them. The sample consists of under 150,000 clones, 75% to 85% of them appearing once. The chain recombines TRBV6-5 with TRBJ1-2; no definite D call. The sequence derives from an adult who received the MenACWY meningococcal vaccine as a control. The source was peripheral blood, collected 28 days after the second dose of the MenACWY control vaccine. The chain's CDR3 is CASKGASSNYGYTF. In nucleotides, the CDR3 is TGTGCCAGCAAAGGCGCCAGCTCTAACTATGGCTACACCTTC.